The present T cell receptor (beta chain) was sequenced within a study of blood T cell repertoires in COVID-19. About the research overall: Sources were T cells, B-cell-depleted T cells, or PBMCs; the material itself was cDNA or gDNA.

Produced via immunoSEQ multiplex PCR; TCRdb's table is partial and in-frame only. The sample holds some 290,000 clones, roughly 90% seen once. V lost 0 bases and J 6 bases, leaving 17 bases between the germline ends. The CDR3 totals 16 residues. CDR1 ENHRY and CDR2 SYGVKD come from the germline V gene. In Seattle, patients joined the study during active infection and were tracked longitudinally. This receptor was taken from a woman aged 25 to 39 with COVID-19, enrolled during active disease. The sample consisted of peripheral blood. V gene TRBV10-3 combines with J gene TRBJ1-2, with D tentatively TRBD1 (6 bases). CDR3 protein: CAISESPTDRNHGYTF. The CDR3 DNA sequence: TGTGCCATCAGTGAGTCCCCAACAGACAGGAATCATGGCTACACCTTC.